The present TCR beta chain was sequenced within a study of blood T cell repertoires in COVID-19. The V gene's germline CDR1 is SGHNT and CDR2 YYREEE (reference sequence). This CDR3 is built from 15 residues. V shed 7 bases and J 7 bases; nucleotides not matched to a gene: 16. Data came from immunoSEQ multiplex PCR; TCRdb stores just in-frame clones and leaves some out. The sample gives about 90,000 clones, around 94% of which show up once; roughly 6.4% is in the top ten. The rearrangement uses TRBV5-4 and TRBJ2-5; 7 bases map to TRBD2. Sequencing was done on a sample of peripheral blood. The source is a woman in her sixties or seventies with active COVID-19. This chain's CDR3 is CASSPGEGSLGTQYF. The CDR3 bases are TGTGCCAGCTCACCCGGGGAGGGTAGTTTAGGGACCCAGTACTTC.